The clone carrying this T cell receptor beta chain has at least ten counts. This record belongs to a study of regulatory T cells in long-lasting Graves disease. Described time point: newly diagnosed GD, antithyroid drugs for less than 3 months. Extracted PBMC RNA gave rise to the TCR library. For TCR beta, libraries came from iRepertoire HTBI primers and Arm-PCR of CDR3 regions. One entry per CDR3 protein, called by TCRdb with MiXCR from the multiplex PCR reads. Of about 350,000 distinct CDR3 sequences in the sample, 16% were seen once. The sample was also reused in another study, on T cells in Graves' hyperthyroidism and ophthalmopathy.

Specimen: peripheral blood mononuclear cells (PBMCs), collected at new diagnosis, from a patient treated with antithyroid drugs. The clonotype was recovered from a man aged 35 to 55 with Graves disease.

This CDR3 is CASRQAREQFF. The CDR3 DNA follows: TGTGCCAGCAGGCAAGCGCGAGAGCAGTTCTTC. V is TRBV7-2 and J is TRBJ2-1; D unresolved. Trimming pared 6 bases from V and 10 bases from J, leaving 10 bases between. Germline V gives CDR1 SGHTA, CDR2 FQGNSA. This CDR3 has 11 residues.